These 10 T cell receptor beta chains were all obtained from the same sample, sequenced in a study of breast tumors, draining lymph nodes, adjacent tissues. TCRdb itself ran the multiplex PCR reads through MiXCR, one entry per CDR3 protein. Of about 46,000 distinct CDR3 sequences in the sample, 23% were seen once. Sequenced material: breast tumor tissue. The receptors stem from a female donor with breast cancer. Some clones in this sample may be carry-over from other donors' samples.

Regarding this clonotype: A much larger clone is a single base away; this may be a read error. Lacking the conserved final phenylalanine or tryptophan, this CDR3 likely reflects a read error. The chain links TRBV7-9 to TRBJ2-5; TRBD1 aligns across 7 bases. The CDR3 totals 16 residues. Trimming cost V 1 base and J 5 bases; bases outside gene matches: 10. Germline values: CDR1 SEHNR, CDR2 FQNEAQ (reference sequence). CDR3 protein: CASSLVGGRGSETQYL. The CDR3 DNA sequence: TGTGCCAGCAGCTTAGTAGGAGGCAGGGGGTCGGAGACCCAGTACCTC.

This clonotype was recorded at least ten times. The chain recombines TRBV6-9 with TRBJ2-7, with D tentatively TRBD1 (5 bases). Germline V gives CDR1 MNHGY, CDR2 SVAAGI. This CDR3 spans 17 amino acids. Trimming removed 5 bases from V and 0 bases from J, with 20 bases in between. This CDR3 reads CASSETPTTESSYEQYF. The CDR3 region has the DNA TGTGCCAGCAGTGAAACCCCAACGACAGAGAGCTCCTACGAGCAGTACTTC.

This clonotype has ten or more counts. The chain links TRBV12-3 or TRBV12-4 to TRBJ1-3; D unclear. Trimming took 3 bases from V and 0 from J, leaving 12 bases between them. The CDR3 contains 16 residues. CDR3 sequence: CASSFLTPGSGNTIYF. The CDR3 nucleotides read TGTGCCAGCAGTTTTTTAACCCCTGGCTCTGGAAACACCATATATTTT.

This clonotype was picked up many times. The chain employs TRBV2 and TRBJ2-7; maybe TRBD2 (5 bases). Trimming left V 2 bases short and J 3 bases short, with 17 bases between. CDR1 is SNHLY, CDR2 FYNNEI, per germline. This CDR3 has 16 residues. CDR3: CASSETGKGPDYEQYF. In DNA form, the CDR3 reads TGTGCCAGCAGTGAAACGGGGAAGGGCCCCGACTACGAGCAGTACTTC. Drawing the rest from reference TRBV2 and TRBJ2-7, the complete variable domain is EPEVTQTPSHQVTQMGQEVILRCVPISNHLYFYWYRQILGQKVEFLVSFYNNEISEKSEIFDDQFSVERPDGSNFTLKIRSTKLEDSAMYFCASSETGKGPDYEQYFGPGTRLTVT.

This clonotype was seen at least ten times. The chain joins TRBV4-1 to TRBJ2-7; perhaps TRBD2 as D (6 bases). Trimming took off 4 bases at V and 4 bases at J, with 17 bases between the two ends. CDR3 length: 15 amino acids. In germline, CDR1 is MGHRA, CDR2 YSYEKL. In DNA form, the CDR3 reads TGCGCCAGCAGCCTCACCCGTGGGCGGGGATACGAGCAGTACTTC. This gives the protein CASSLTRGRGYEQYF.

The chain links TRBV13 to TRBJ2-1; either TRBD1 or TRBD2 may fit D (5 bases each). CDR1 is PRHDT and CDR2 is FYEKMQ in the germline V gene (reference sequence). Trimming removed 4 bases at V and 8 bases at J, with 18 bases between. This CDR3 has 15 residues. The CDR3 sequence: CASSSRGPHIHEQFF. The CDR3 DNA is TGTGCCAGCAGCTCGAGGGGACCTCATATCCATGAGCAGTTCTTC.

This clonotype was observed many times. The V call is TRBV12-3 or TRBV12-4, the J call TRBJ1-5, with 7 bases matching TRBD1. The CDR3 is made up of 13 amino acids. The trim removed 6 bases at V and 8 bases at J, leaving 7 bases unmatched. Written as DNA, the CDR3 is TGTGCCAGCAGCCCACAGGGGCGGGAGCCCCAGCATTTT. Translating it yields CASSPQGREPQHF.

This clonotype occurred many times. V usage is TRBV2 and J usage is TRBJ2-3, with 13 positions matching TRBD2. With V trimmed by 5 bases and J by 2 bases, 7 bases remained unmatched. CDR3 size: 17 residues. CDR1 is SNHLY and CDR2 is FYNNEI in the germline V gene. The CDR3 region is CASSPGTSGVITDTQYF. The CDR3 nucleotides are TGTGCCAGCAGTCCAGGGACTAGCGGGGTGATCACAGATACGCAGTATTTT.

This clonotype came up many times. CDR3 nucleotide sequence: TGTGCCAGCAGTGCCCGGACAGGGACGCACATTCAGTACTTC. It yields the protein CASSARTGTHIQYF. The genes are TRBV6-1 and TRBJ2-4; 8 bases are a match to TRBD1. In germline, CDR1 is MNHNS, CDR2 SASEGT. The junction had 7 bases not matched to a gene; V was cut back by 4 bases and J by 8 bases. The CDR3 totals 14 residues.

The V call is TRBV7-2, the J call TRBJ1-2; perhaps TRBD1 as D (5 bases). This CDR3 region has 14 residues. Trimming cost V 3 bases and J 4 bases, with 12 bases left between them. Germline CDR1 and CDR2: SGHTA and FQGNSA. This CDR3 reads CASSFWGGSYGYTF. The CDR3 coding sequence is TGTGCCAGCAGCTTCTGGGGGGGTAGCTATGGCTACACCTTC.